A selection of T cell receptor beta chains follows, all from one sample in a study of blood T cells in healthy people across ages. MiXCR, applied by TCRdb to the 5' RACE reads, yields one record per CDR3 protein. Among about 1.1 million distinct CDR3 sequences listed, roughly two fifths were seen once. The sample taken for sequencing was blood. The origin of the receptors is a man aged 18 to 30 in good health. CDR3s include the opening cysteine and the closing phenylalanine or tryptophan. The D gene is left open where the match is weak. Rows give clone size only sometimes, using once, few, many, or a class for an expanded clone.

abundance	v_gene	d_gene	j_gene	CDR3nt	CDR3aa
.	TRBV6-2/TRBV6-3	.	TRBJ2-1	TGTGCCAGCAGTTACGCAGGGGTTACTGAGACCCAGTTCTTC	CASSYAGVTETQFF
many	TRBV12-3/TRBV12-4	.	TRBJ2-7	TGTGCCAGCAGTTCCGGATCCCACTACGAGCAGTACTTC	CASSSGSHYEQYF
few	TRBV12-3/TRBV12-4	.	TRBJ2-1	TGTGCCAGCAGTTTGAGGCCGTCCTCCTACAATGAGCAGTTCTTC	CASSLRPSSYNEQFF
.	TRBV6-1	.	TRBJ1-5	TGTGCCAGCAGTGGAGTCTATAGCAATCAGCCCCAGCATTTT	CASSGVYSNQPQHF
.	TRBV6-2/TRBV6-3	.	TRBJ2-1	TGTGCCGTCCACTCCTACGATGAGCAGTTCTTC	CAVHSYDEQFF
.	TRBV6-5	TRBD1	TRBJ2-5	TGTGCCAGCAGTTACCCAACAGGGGCGGGAGAGACCCAGTACTTC	CASSYPTGAGETQYF
few	TRBV3-1	.	TRBJ2-2	TGTGCCAGCAGCCAATGGGCGGAAACCGGGGAGCTGTTTTTT	CASSQWAETGELFF
.	TRBV6-1	.	TRBJ2-1	TGTGCCAGCAGCCACCGGTGGGACTCCTACAATGAGCAGTTCTTC	CASSHRWDSYNEQFF
.	TRBV20-1	TRBD2	TRBJ2-3	TGCAGTGCTAGTTATAGCGGGAGAACAGATACGCAGTATTTT	CSASYSGRTDTQYF
few	TRBV20-1	.	TRBJ1-5	TGCAGTGCTAGCCAGAGCCTTATTAATCAGCCCCAGCATTTT	CSASQSLINQPQHF
.	TRBV10-3	TRBD1	TRBJ2-5	TGTGCCATCAGTGAAGAACGGGACAGTAAAGAGACCCAGTACTTC	CAISEERDSKETQYF
.	TRBV20-1	.	TRBJ1-1	TGCAGTGCTAGAGTGAGGGCGGGGAACACTGAAGCTTTCTTT	CSARVRAGNTEAFF
.	TRBV7-2	TRBD1	TRBJ1-2	TGTGCCAGCAGCCCATTGGGACAGGGGGCGGCCCCCTACTATGGCTACACCTTC	CASSPLGQGAAPYYGYTF
.	TRBV19	.	TRBJ1-2	TGTGCCAGTAGTATGACAGGAGTCTATGGCTACACCTTC	CASSMTGVYGYTF
few	TRBV7-8	.	TRBJ2-3	TGTGCCAGCAGCTTAAGTACCACAGATACGCAGTATTTT	CASSLSTTDTQYF
few	TRBV7-2	TRBD1	TRBJ2-1	TGTGCCAGCAGCTTGAAAGGGACAGCCTATTCCTACAATGAGCAGTTCTTC	CASSLKGTAYSYNEQFF
.	TRBV12-3/TRBV12-4	.	TRBJ2-1	TGTGCCAGCAGCCTGACAGTCCCCAGAGAGACCCAGTTCTTC	CASSLTVPRETQFF
.	TRBV28	.	TRBJ1-4	TGTGCCAGCAGTTTCTGGGGAGCTAATGAAAAACTGTTTTTT	CASSFWGANEKLFF
many	TRBV12-3/TRBV12-4	.	TRBJ2-1	TGTGCCAGCAACCCCCCAGGGGTCCCGTACTATGAGCAGTTCTTC	CASNPPGVPYYEQFF
few	TRBV10-3	.	TRBJ2-3	TGTGCCATCAGTGAAACACGTAGCACAGATACGCAGTATTTT	CAISETRSTDTQYF
few	TRBV12-3/TRBV12-4	.	TRBJ2-6	TGTGCCAGCAGTTTGCTCGGGCAGTCCTCTGGGGCCAACGTCCTGACTTTC	CASSLLGQSSGANVLTF
.	TRBV4-3	TRBD1	TRBJ2-7	TGCGCCAGCAGCCAATTCCCCGGACAGGTCTACGAGCAGTACTTC	CASSQFPGQVYEQYF
.	TRBV4-3	.	TRBJ2-5	TGCGCCAGCAGCCAACGGACATACCAAGAGACCCAGTACTTC	CASSQRTYQETQYF
few	TRBV7-3	TRBD2	TRBJ2-7	TGTGCCAGCAGCTTATGGGGAGGGTTAAACTCCTACAATGAGCAGTACTTC	CASSLWGGLNSYNEQYF
.	TRBV10-3	.	TRBJ1-4	TGTGCCATCAGTGTAAGGAATGAAAAACTGTTTTTT	CAISVRNEKLFF
.	TRBV28	.	TRBJ2-1	TGTGCCACCACCCCTGAAGACCGATTAACCTACGAGCAGTTCTTC	CATTPEDRLTYEQFF
.	TRBV5-6	.	TRBJ2-1	TGTGCCAGCAGCTTGGTCGTCTATCCCCCCTACAATGAGCAGTTCTTC	CASSLVVYPPYNEQFF
few	TRBV3-1	.	TRBJ1-4	TGTGCCAGCAGCCAAGATGAGCGGGGGGGGAGAACTAATGAAAAACTGTTTTTT	CASSQDERGGRTNEKLFF
few	TRBV4-2	.	TRBJ1-1	TGTGCCAGCAGCCATCCCGAACAGCCGAACACTGAAGCTTTCTTT	CASSHPEQPNTEAFF
few	TRBV27	TRBD1	TRBJ1-1	TGTGCCAGCAGTTCCGGGACAGTCGCTACGACTGAAGCTTTCTTT	CASSSGTVATTEAFF
.	TRBV6-2/TRBV6-3	.	TRBJ1-4	TGTGCCAGCAGTACCCGCGGGAAGAGCGAAAAACTGTTTTTT	CASSTRGKSEKLFF
few	TRBV5-1	TRBD1	TRBJ2-3	TGCGCCAGCACCCAGGGGGTTAGCACAGATACGCAGTATTTT	CASTQGVSTDTQYF
few	TRBV20-1	.	TRBJ1-2	TGCAGTGCTAGCACCCGACAGGATGGCTACACCTTC	CSASTRQDGYTF
.	TRBV28	.	TRBJ2-5	TGTACCAGCAGTTTCAGGGTTGGGGAGACCCAGTACTTC	CTSSFRVGETQYF
.	TRBV24-1	.	TRBJ1-5	TGTGCCACCAGTGATTTATATCAGCCCCAGCATTTT	CATSDLYQPQHF
.	TRBV5-1	.	TRBJ2-3	TGCGCCGGCAGCTTGAGACCATTTCCCGTCCGGACAGATACGCAGTATTTT	CAGSLRPFPVRTDTQYF
many	TRBV20-1	TRBD2	TRBJ2-1	TGCAGTGCTTCTAGCGGGGCCACTTACTACAATGAGCAGTTCTTC	CSASSGATYYNEQFF
.	TRBV24-1	TRBD2	TRBJ2-3	TGTGCCACCAGGGAGCTAGCGGAACGCACAGATACGCAGTATTTT	CATRELAERTDTQYF
many	TRBV7-2	.	TRBJ2-3	TGTGCCAGCAGCCTTCAGTCGGGAAATACGCAGTATTTT	CASSLQSGNTQYF
.	TRBV15	TRBD1	TRBJ2-1	TGTGCCACCAGCAGAGATTTGAGGGACAGAGCCGACAATGAGCAGTTCTTC	CATSRDLRDRADNEQFF
few	TRBV4-3	.	TRBJ2-6	TGCGCCAGCAGCCAAGACGCAGGGGCTGGGGCCAACGTCCTGACTTTC	CASSQDAGAGANVLTF
few	TRBV14	TRBD1	TRBJ2-3	TGTGCCAGCAGCCACGACAGGGGGCGAAGAGATACGCAGTATTTT	CASSHDRGRRDTQYF
.	TRBV5-1	TRBD2	TRBJ2-3	TGCGCCAGCAGTATAGCGGGGGGGATGCGAATCACAGATACGCAGTATTTT	CASSIAGGMRITDTQYF
few	TRBV20-1	TRBD2	TRBJ2-1	TGCAGCTTTAGCGGGGGGCCCTACAATGAGCAGTTCTTC	CSFSGGPYNEQFF
few	TRBV6-1	.	TRBJ1-6	TGTGCCAGCAGTGAAGCGAATTCACCCCTCCACTTT	CASSEANSPLHF
few	TRBV7-2	TRBD2	TRBJ2-7	TGTGCCAGCAGCTTGAGACTAGCGGGGGGGCAATACGAGCAGTACTTC	CASSLRLAGGQYEQYF